These 7 T cell receptor beta chains were sequenced from one sample in a study of PD-1 blockade in classical Hodgkin lymphoma. Only in-frame clones appear in the TCRdb table, and some are missing; sequencing was by immunoSEQ multiplex PCR. The sample has 21,000 or so clones, approximately 89% seen once. Indicated time point: cycle 4 day 1 (C4D1), after about 6 weeks of nivolumab. After autologous stem cell transplantation all patients relapsed, and prior brentuximab vedotin exposure differed between cohorts. This specimen was peripheral blood mononuclear cells (PBMCs), taken before the fourth cycle of nivolumab. The receptor set was obtained from a human donor with classical Hodgkin lymphoma.

This chain connects TRBV6-5 to TRBJ1-4, with D unclear. This CDR3 is built from 16 residues. Germline-derived CDR1 and CDR2 are MNHEY and SVGAGI. Trimming removed 0 bases from V and 4 bases from J, with 12 bases in between. The CDR3 reads CASSYSPQLYNEKLFF. CDR3 nucleotide sequence: TGTGCCAGCAGTTACTCGCCGCAGCTTTATAATGAAAAACTGTTTTTT.

This chain joins TRBV25-1 and TRBJ1-6; no reliable D call. Trimming pared 2 bases from V and 0 bases from J, leaving 5 bases between. The CDR3 has 15 amino acids. Germline loops: CDR1 MGHDK, CDR2 SYGVNS. For the CDR3, the DNA is TGTGCCAGCAGTGAACGCCCCTCCTATAATTCACCCCTCCACTTT. Translation gives CASSERPSYNSPLHF.

This clone showed up just a few times. J is TRBJ2-5 and V is TRBV10-3; TRBD2 aligns across 7 bases. This CDR3 spans 12 amino acids. After removal of 4 bases from V and 5 bases from J, the junction contained 1 base not matched to a gene. Germline lookup yields CDR1 ENHRY and CDR2 SYGVKD. In DNA form, the CDR3 reads TGTGCCATCAGTGGGGAGGGTGAGACCCAGTACTTC. Translated: CAISGEGETQYF.

This clone was counted a few times. CDR3 protein: CASSQNSNQPQHF. CDR3 in DNA: TGTGCCAGTTCCCAGAATAGCAATCAGCCCCAGCATTTT. V is TRBV19 and J is TRBJ1-5; D uncertain. V was cut by 8 bases and J by 0 bases, with 8 bases left in between. Germline CDR1 and CDR2: LNHDA and SQIVND (reference sequence). The CDR3 consists of 13 residues.

This clone was recorded only once. This chain uses TRBV18 with TRBJ1-1; 9 bases map to TRBD1. This CDR3 has 12 residues. Trimming at V came to 4 bases and at J to 11 bases, leaving 5 bases not matched to a gene. In germline, CDR1 is KGHSH, CDR2 LQKENI. CDR3 loop: CASSLTGQGAFF. The DNA for the CDR3 is TGTGCCAGCTCACTCACTGGACAGGGGGCTTTCTTT.

This clone appeared once. The chain employs TRBV19 and TRBJ1-5, with D possibly matching TRBD1 (5 bases). CDR1 LNHDA and CDR2 SQIVND come from the germline V gene (reference sequence). The length of the CDR3 is 13 residues. V was pared by 2 bases and J by 4 bases, with 6 bases between. The CDR3 coding sequence is TGTGCCAGTAGTATACGACAGAATCAGCCCCAGCATTTT. Translated: CASSIRQNQPQHF.

The chain has TRBV20-1 and TRBJ2-1, with D unresolved. The CDR3 spans 11 residues. Trimming removed 1 base from V and 6 bases from J, with 4 bases in between. CDR1 is DFQATT, CDR2 SNEGSKA, per germline (reference sequence). CDR3 sequence (DNA): TGCAGTGCTAGAGTAGCCAATGAGCAGTTCTTC. Translation: CSARVANEQFF.